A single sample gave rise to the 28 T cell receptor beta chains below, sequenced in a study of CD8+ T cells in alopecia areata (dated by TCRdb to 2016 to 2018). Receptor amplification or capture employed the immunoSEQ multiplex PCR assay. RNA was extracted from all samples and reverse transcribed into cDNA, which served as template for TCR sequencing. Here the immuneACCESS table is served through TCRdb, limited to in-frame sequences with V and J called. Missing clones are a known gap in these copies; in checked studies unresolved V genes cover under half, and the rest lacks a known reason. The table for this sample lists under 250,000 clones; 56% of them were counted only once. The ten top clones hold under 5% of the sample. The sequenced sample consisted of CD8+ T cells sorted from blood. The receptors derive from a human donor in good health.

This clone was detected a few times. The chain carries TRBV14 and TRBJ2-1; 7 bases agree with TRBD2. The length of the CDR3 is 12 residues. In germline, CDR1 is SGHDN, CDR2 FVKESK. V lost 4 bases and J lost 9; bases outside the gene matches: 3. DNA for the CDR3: TGTGCCAGCAGCCCGACTAGCACTGAGCAGTTCTTC. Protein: CASSPTSTEQFF.

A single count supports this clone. The CDR3 region has the DNA TGCAGCGTTTCAGGGGAATCTAACTATGGCTACACCTTC. It codes for CSVSGESNYGYTF. The chain recombines TRBV29-1 with TRBJ1-2; possible D gene TRBD1, 6 bases. The CDR3 consists of 13 residues. CDR1 and CDR2 (germline): SQVTM, ANQGSEA. V lost 5 bases to trimming and J lost 0 bases, with 10 bases between them. Combining the CDR3 with reference TRBV29-1 and TRBJ1-2 gives the whole variable domain SAVISQKPSRDICQRGTSLTIQCQVDSQVTMMFWYRQQPGQSLTLIATANQGSEATYESGFVIDKFPISRPNLTFSTLTVSNMSPEDSSIYLCSVSGESNYGYTFGSGTRLTVV.

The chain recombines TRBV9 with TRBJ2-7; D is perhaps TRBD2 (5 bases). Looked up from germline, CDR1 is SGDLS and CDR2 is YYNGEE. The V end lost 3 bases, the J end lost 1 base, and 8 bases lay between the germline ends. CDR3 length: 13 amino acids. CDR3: CASSGTLSYEQYF. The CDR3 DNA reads TGTGCCAGCAGCGGGACTCTATCCTACGAGCAGTACTTC.

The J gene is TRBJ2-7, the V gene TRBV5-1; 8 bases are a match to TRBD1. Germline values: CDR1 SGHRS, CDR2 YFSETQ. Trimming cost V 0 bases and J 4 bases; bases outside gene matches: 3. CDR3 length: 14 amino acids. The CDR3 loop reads CASSLGTGNYEQYF. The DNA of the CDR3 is TGCGCCAGCAGCTTGGGGACAGGGAATTACGAGCAGTACTTC.

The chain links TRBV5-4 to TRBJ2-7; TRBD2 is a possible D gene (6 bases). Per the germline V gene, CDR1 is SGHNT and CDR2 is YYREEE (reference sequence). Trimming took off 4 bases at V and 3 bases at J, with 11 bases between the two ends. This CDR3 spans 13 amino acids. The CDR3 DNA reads TGTGCCAGCAGCGTGGGACTGGGCTACGAGCAGTACTTC. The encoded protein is CASSVGLGYEQYF.

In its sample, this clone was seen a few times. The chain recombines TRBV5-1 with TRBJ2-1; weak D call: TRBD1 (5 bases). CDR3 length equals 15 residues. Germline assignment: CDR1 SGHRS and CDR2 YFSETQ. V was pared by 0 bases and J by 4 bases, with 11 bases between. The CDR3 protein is CASSLEGLGYNEQFF. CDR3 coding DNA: TGCGCCAGCAGCTTGGAGGGGTTGGGGTACAATGAGCAGTTCTTC.

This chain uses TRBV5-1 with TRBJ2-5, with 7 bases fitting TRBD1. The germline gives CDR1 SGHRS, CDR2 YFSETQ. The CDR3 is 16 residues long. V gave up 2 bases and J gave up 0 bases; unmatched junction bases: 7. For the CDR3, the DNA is TGCGCCAGCAGCTTCCTCCCAACAGGGGACCAAGAGACCCAGTACTTC. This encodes CASSFLPTGDQETQYF.

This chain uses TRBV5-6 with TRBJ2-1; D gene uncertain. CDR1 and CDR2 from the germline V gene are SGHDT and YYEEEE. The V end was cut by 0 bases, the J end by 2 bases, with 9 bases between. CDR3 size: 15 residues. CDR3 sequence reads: CASSLEGEAYNEQFF. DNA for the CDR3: TGTGCCAGCAGCTTGGAAGGCGAAGCCTACAATGAGCAGTTCTTC. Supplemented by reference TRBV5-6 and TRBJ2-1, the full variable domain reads DAGVTQSPTHLIKTRGQQVTLRCSPKSGHDTVSWYQQALGQGPQFIFQYYEEEERQRGNFPDRFSGHQFPNYSSELNVNALLLGDSALYLCASSLEGEAYNEQFFGPGTRLTVL.

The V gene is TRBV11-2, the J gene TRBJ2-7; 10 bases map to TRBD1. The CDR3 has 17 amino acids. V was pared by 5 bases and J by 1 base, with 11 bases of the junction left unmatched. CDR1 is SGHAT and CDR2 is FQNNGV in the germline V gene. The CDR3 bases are TGTGCCAGCAGCGGGCAAGGCCGGGACAGGGGTTCCTACGAGCAGTACTTC. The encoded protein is CASSGQGRDRGSYEQYF.

CDR3 residues: CAWEQGGSEKLFF. DNA for the CDR3: TGTGCCTGGGAACAGGGAGGCAGTGAAAAACTGTTTTTT. The chain has TRBV30 and TRBJ1-4, with a weak D call TRBD1 (6 bases). The CDR3 length is 13 residues. From germline, CDR1 is GTSNPN and CDR2 SVGIG (reference sequence). V was clipped by 5 bases and J by 7 bases, with 14 bases between them.

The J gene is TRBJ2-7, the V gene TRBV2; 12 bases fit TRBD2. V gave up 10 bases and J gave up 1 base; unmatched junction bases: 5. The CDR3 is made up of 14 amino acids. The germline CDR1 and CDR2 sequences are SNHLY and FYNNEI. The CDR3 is CATRTSGASYEQYF. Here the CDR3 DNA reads TGTGCCACCAGGACTAGCGGGGCTTCCTACGAGCAGTACTTC.

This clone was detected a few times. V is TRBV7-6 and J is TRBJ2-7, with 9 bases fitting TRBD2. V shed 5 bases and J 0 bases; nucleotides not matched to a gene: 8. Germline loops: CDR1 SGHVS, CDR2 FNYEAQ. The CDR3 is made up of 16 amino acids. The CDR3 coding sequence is TGTGCCAGCAGCCCCCGACTAGCGGATAGCTCCTACGAGCAGTACTTC. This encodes CASSPRLADSSYEQYF.

CDR3 sequence (DNA): TGTGCCAGCAGTCCCCTGGGGACAGGGCACCACGAGCAGTACTTC. Its translation: CASSPLGTGHHEQYF. J is TRBJ2-7 and V is TRBV27; TRBD1 matches at 9 bases. This CDR3 comprises 15 residues. V gave up 5 bases and J gave up 5 bases; unmatched junction bases: 10. Germline V gives CDR1 MNHEY, CDR2 SMNVEV (reference sequence).

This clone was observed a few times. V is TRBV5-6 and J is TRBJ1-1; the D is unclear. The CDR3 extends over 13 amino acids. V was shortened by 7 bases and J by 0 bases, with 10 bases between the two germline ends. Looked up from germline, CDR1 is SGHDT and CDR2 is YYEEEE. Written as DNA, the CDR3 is TGTGCCAGCGCACGGCTCATGAACACTGAAGCTTTCTTT. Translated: CASARLMNTEAFF. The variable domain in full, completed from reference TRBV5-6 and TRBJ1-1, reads DAGVTQSPTHLIKTRGQQVTLRCSPKSGHDTVSWYQQALGQGPQFIFQYYEEEERQRGNFPDRFSGHQFPNYSSELNVNALLLGDSALYLCASARLMNTEAFFGQGTRLTVV.

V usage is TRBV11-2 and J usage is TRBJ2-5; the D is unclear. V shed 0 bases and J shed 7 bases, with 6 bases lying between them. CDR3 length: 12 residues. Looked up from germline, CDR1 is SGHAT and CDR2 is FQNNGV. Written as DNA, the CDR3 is TGTGCCAGCAGCTTAGATCGAGGGACCCAGTACTTC. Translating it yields CASSLDRGTQYF.

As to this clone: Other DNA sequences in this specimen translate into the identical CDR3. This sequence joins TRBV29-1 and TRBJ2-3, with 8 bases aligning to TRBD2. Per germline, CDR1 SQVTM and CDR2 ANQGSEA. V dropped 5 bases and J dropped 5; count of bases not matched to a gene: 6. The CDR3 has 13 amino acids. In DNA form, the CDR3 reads TGCAGCGTTTCAGGACTAGCTGGAGATACGCAGTATTTT. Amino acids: CSVSGLAGDTQYF.

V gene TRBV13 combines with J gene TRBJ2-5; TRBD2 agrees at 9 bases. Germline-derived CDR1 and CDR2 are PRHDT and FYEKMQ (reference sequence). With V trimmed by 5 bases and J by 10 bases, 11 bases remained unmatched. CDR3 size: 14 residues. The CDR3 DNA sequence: TGTGCCAGCAGCCCCCCCGGCGGGGGGGGCGACCAGTACTTC. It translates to CASSPPGGGGDQYF.

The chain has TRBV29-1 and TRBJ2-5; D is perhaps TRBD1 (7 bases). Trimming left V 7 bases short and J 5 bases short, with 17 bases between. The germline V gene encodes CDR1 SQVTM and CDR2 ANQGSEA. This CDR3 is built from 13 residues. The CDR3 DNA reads TGCAGCGGGGAGACAGGGAGGCGGGAGACCCAGTACTTC. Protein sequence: CSGETGRRETQYF.

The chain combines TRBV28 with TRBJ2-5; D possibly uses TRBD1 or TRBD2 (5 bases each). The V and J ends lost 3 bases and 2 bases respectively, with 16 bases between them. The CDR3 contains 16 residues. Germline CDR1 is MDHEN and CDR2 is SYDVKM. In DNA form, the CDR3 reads TGTGCCAGCAGTTTCCCGACCGGGACGGAACAAGAGACCCAGTACTTC. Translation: CASSFPTGTEQETQYF.

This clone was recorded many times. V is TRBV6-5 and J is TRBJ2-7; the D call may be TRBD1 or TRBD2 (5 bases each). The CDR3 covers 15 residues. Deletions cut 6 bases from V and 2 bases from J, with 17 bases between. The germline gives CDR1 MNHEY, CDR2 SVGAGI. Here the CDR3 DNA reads TGTGCCAGCAGCTCCGGGACGTATATCCCCTACGAGCAGTACTTC. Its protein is CASSSGTYIPYEQYF.

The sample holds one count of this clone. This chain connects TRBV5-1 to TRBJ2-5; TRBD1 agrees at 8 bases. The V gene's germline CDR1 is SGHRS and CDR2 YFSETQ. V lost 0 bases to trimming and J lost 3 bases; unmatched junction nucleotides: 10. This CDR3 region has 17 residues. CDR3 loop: CASSLAGSPQGEETQYF. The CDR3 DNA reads TGCGCCAGCAGCTTGGCTGGGTCCCCACAGGGGGAAGAGACCCAGTACTTC.

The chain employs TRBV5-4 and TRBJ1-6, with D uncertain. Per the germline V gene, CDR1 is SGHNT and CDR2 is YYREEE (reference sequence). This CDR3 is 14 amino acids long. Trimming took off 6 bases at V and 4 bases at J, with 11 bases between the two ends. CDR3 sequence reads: CASKITGYNSPLHF. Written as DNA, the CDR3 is TGTGCCAGCAAGATCACCGGTTATAATTCACCCCTCCACTTT.

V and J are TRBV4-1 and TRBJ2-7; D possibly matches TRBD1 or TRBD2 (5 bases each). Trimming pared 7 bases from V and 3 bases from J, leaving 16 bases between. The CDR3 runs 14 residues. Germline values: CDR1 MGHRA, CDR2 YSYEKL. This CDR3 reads CASNPGPRHYEQYF. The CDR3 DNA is TGCGCCAGCAACCCGGGACCCCGCCACTACGAGCAGTACTTC.

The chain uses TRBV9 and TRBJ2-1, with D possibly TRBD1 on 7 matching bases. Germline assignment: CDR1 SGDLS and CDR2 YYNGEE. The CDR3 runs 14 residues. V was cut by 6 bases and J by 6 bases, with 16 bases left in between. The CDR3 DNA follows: TGTGCCAGCACCCCAGGAGGGACAGCCAATGAGCAGTTCTTC. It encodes CASTPGGTANEQFF.

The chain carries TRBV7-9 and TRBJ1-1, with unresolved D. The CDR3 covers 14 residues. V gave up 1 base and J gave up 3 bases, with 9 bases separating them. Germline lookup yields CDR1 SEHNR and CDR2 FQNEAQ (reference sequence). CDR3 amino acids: CASSLEPEYTEAFF. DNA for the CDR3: TGTGCCAGCAGCTTAGAACCAGAATACACTGAAGCTTTCTTT.

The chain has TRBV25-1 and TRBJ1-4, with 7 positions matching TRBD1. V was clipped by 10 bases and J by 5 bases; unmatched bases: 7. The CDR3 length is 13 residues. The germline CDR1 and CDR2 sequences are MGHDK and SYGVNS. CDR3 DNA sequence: TGTGCCACCAGGGACAGCTTAAATGAAAAACTGTTTTTT. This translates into CATRDSLNEKLFF.

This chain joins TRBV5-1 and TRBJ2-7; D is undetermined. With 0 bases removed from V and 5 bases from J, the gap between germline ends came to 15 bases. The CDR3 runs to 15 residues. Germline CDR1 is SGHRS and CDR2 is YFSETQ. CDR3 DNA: TGCGCCAGCAGCTTGGGGGGTCTCCAAAGTGACGAGCAGTACTTC. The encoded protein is CASSLGGLQSDEQYF.

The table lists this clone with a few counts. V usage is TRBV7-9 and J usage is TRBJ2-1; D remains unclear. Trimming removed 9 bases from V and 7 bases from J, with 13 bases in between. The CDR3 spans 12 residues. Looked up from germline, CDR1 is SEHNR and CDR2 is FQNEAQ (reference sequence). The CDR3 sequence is CASSKLINEQFF. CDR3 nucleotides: TGTGCCAGTTCAAAACTAATAAATGAGCAGTTCTTC.